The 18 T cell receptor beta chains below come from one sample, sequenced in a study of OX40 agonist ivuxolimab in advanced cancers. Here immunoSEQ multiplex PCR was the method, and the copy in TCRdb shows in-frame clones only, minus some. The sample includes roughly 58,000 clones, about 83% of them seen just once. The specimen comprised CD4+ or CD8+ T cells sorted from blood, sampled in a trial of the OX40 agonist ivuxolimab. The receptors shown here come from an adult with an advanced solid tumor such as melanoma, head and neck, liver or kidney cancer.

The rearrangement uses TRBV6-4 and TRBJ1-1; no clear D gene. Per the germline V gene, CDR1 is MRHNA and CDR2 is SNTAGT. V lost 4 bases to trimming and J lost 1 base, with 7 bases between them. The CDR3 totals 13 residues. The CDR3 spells CASSVQSNTEAFF. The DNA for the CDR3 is TGTGCCAGCAGTGTTCAATCGAACACTGAAGCTTTCTTT.

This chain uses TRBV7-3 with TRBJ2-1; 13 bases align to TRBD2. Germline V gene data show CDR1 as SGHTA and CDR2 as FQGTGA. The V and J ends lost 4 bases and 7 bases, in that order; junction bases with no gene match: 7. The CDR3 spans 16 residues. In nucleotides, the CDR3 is TGTGCCAGCAGCTCGGCCGGGACTAGCGGGATTAATGAGCAGTTCTTC. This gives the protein CASSSAGTSGINEQFF.

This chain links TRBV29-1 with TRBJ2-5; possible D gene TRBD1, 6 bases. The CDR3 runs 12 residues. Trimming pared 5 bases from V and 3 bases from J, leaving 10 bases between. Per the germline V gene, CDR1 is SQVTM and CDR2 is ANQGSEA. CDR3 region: CSVTPGEETQYF. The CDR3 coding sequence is TGCAGCGTTACACCAGGGGAAGAGACCCAGTACTTC.

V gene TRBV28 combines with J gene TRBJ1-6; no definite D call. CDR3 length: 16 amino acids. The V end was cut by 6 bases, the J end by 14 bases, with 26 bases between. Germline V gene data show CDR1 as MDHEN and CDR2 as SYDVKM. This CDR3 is CASRLSLQAKARTLHF. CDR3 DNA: TGTGCCAGCAGACTCTCTCTTCAGGCCAAGGCGAGGACCCTCCACTTT.

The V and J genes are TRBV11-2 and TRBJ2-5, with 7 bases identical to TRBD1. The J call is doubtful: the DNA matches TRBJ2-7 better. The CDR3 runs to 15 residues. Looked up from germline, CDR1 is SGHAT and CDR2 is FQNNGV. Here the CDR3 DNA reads TGTGCCAGCAGTCGCCGGGACAGCCCTTCCTACGAGCAGTACTTC. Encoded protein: CASSRRDSPSYEQYF.

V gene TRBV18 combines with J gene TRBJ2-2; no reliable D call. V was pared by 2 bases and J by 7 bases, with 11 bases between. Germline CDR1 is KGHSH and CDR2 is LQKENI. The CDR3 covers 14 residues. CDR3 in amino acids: CASSPLASDGELFF. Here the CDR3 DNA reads TGTGCCAGCTCACCATTGGCAAGCGACGGGGAGCTGTTTTTT.

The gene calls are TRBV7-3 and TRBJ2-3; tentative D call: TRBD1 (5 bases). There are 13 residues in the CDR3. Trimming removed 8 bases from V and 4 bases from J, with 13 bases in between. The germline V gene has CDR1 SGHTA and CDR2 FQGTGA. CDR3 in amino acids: CASRQGIADTQYF. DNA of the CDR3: TGTGCCAGCCGGCAGGGAATAGCAGATACGCAGTATTTT.

The CDR3 DNA sequence: TGTGCCAGCAGTTACTCCGCTAACAGGGCGGCCCCTGGCTACACCTTC. Encoded protein: CASSYSANRAAPGYTF. The chain uses TRBV6-5 and TRBJ1-2; tentative D call: TRBD1 (6 bases). Trimming cost V 0 bases and J 7 bases, with 18 bases left between them. The CDR3 consists of 16 residues. The germline gives CDR1 MNHEY, CDR2 SVGAGI.

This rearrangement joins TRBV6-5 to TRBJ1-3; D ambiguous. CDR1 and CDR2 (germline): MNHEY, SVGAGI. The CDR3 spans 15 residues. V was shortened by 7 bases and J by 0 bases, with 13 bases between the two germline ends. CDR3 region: CASIPPGNSGNTIYF. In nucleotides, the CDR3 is TGTGCCAGCATCCCCCCGGGGAACTCTGGAAACACCATATATTTT.

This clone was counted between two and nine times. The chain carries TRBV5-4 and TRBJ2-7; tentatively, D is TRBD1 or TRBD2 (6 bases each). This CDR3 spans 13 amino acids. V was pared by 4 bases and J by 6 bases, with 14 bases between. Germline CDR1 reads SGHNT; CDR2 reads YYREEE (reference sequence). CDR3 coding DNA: TGTGCCAGCAGCCTTGGGGGGCGGTCCGAGCAGTACTTC. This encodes CASSLGGRSEQYF.

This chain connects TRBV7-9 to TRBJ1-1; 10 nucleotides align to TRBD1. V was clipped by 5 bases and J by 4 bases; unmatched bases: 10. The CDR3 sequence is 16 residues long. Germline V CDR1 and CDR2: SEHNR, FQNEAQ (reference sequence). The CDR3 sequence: CASSPQGTGERTEAFF. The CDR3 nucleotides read TGTGCCAGCAGCCCCCAAGGGACAGGGGAGCGCACTGAAGCTTTCTTT.

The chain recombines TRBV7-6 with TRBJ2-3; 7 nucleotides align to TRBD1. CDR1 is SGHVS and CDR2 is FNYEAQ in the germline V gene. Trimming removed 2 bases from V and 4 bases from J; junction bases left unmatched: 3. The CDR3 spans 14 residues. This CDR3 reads CASSLRQGSDTQYF. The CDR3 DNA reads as TGTGCCAGCAGCTTACGACAGGGCTCAGATACGCAGTATTTT.

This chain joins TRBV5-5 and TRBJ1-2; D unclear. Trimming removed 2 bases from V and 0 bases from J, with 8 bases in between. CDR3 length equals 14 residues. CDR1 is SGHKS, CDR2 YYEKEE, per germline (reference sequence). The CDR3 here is CASSLAVSNYGYTF. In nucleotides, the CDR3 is TGTGCCAGCAGCTTAGCAGTATCTAACTATGGCTACACCTTC. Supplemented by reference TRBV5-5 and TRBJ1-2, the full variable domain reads DAGVTQSPTHLIKTRGQQVTLRCSPISGHKSVSWYQQVLGQGPQFIFQYYEKEERGRGNFPDRFSARQFPNYSSELNVNALLLGDSALYLCASSLAVSNYGYTFGSGTRLTVV.

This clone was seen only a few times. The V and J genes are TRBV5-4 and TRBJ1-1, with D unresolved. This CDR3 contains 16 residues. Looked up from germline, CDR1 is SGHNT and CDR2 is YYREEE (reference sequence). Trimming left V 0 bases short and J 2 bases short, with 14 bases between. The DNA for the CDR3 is TGTGCCAGCAGCTTGGCCTCTGGGAGGGCCAACACTGAAGCTTTCTTT. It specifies CASSLASGRANTEAFF.

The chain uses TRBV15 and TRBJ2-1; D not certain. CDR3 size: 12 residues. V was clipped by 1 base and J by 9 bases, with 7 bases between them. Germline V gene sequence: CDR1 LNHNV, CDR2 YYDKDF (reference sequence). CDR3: CATSRAEGEQFF. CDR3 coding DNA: TGTGCCACCAGCAGAGCGGAAGGTGAGCAGTTCTTC.

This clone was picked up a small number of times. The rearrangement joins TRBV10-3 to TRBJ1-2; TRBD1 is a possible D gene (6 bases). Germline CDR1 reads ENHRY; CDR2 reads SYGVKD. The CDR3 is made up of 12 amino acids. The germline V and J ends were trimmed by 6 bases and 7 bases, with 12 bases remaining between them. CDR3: CAISQQGSGYTF. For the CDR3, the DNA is TGTGCCATCAGCCAACAGGGATCTGGCTACACCTTC.

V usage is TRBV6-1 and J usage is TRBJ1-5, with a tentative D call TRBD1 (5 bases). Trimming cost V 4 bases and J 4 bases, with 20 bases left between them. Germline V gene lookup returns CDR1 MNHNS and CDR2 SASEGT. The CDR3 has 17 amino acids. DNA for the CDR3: TGTGCCAGCAGTGCCAGGAGGGGAGGGGATACGAATCAGCCCCAGCATTTT. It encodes CASSARRGGDTNQPQHF.

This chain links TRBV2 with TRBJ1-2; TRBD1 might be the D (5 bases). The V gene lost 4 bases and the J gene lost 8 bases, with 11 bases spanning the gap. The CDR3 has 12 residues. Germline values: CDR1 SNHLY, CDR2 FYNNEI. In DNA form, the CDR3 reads TGTGCCAGCAGTGTATCCCAGGGCGGCTACACCTTC. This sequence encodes CASSVSQGGYTF.